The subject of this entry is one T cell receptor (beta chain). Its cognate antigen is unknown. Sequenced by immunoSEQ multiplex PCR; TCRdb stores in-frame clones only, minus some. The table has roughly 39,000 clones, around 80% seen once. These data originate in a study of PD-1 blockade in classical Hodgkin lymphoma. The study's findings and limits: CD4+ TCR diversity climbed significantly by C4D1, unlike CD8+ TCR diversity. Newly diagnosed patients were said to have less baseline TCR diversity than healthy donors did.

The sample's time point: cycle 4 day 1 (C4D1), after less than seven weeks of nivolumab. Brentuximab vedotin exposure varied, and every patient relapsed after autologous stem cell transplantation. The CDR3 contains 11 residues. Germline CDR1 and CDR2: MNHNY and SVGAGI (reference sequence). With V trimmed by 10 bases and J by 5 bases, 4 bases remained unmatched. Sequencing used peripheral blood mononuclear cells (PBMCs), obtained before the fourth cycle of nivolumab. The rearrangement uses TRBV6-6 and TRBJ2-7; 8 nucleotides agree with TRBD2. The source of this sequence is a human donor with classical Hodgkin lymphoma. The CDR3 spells CATTGGNEQYF. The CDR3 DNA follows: TGTGCCACCACGGGAGGGAACGAGCAGTACTTC.